This record covers a single TCR beta chain. V lost 6 bases, J lost 7 bases, and 10 bases lay in between. CDR1 is MNHEY and CDR2 is SMNVEV in the germline V gene (reference sequence). There are 12 residues in the CDR3. The data belong to a study of blood T cell repertoires in COVID-19. As for the study in general: From T cells, B-cell-depleted T cells, or PBMCs came the material, which was cDNA or gDNA.

Source study methods: Nucleated cell counts were estimated from reference gene primer amplification. Repertoires were generated with immunoSEQ multiplex PCR, while TCRdb's copy carries only in-frame clones and drops some. Clone size and the V and J calls come from that table; the DNA yielded D and trimming. Of some 270,000 clones in the sample, about 85% were seen once. Those who participated ranged in age from about 18 to 95 years and resided in approximately 26 US areas. The material sequenced was PBMCs or T cells enriched from blood (not recorded which). This chain joins TRBV27 and TRBJ1-5, with unresolved D. This TCR was recovered from a woman in her fifties or sixties who had been exposed to COVID-19. CDR3 sequence (DNA): TGTGCCAGCAGAAACCTTGGCCAGCCCCAGCATTTT. Residues: CASRNLGQPQHF.